The present T cell receptor (beta chain) was sequenced within a study of blood T cell repertoires in COVID-19. Only in-frame clones appear in the TCRdb table, and some are missing; sequencing was by immunoSEQ multiplex PCR. The sample contains some 220,000 clones, almost 85% of which appear only once. The sequenced sample consisted of peripheral blood. This clonotype was obtained from a man in his fifties or sixties with COVID-19, enrolled during active disease.

CDR3 DNA: TGTGCCAGCAGCTTACTAGCGGGGGCCTACAATGAGCAGTTCTTC. Translated, it gives CASSLLAGAYNEQFF. The chain recombines TRBV3-1 (or the pseudogene TRBV3-2) with TRBJ2-1, with 11 bases matching TRBD2. The CDR3 totals 15 residues. Germline CDR1 reads LGHDT; CDR2 reads YNNKEL (reference sequence). With 5 bases clipped from V and 2 bases from J, the junction kept 2 bases outside the gene matches.